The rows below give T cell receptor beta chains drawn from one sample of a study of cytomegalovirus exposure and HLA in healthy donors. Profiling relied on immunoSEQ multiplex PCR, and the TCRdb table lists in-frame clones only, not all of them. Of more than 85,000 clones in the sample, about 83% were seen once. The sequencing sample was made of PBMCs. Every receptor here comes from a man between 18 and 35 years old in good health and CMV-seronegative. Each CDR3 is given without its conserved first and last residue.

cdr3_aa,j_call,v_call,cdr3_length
ASSLEAGRLNYGYT,TRBJ1-2,TRBV7-2,14
ASSWGTSGRSYEQY,TRBJ2-7,TRBV6-5,14
SSSLEDRPNTEAF,TRBJ1-1,TRBV7-9,13
ASSLRGTGRETQY,TRBJ2-5,TRBV7-2,13
AWKREHQGRKLF,TRBJ1-4,TRBV30,12
ASSPIRTFEGRETQY,TRBJ2-5,TRBV18,15
ASSLLAGGNTEAF,TRBJ1-1,TRBV28,13
ASSTRTGTRSVTQY,TRBJ2-3,TRBV19,14
ASSQEQGPGTQY,TRBJ2-5,TRBV6-5,12
ASSLSRTSYTGELF,TRBJ2-2,TRBV27,14
ASSLTGSNQPQH,TRBJ1-5,TRBV27,12
ASRDRTGEQY,TRBJ2-7,TRBV2,10
ASGLGRTPGRGTIY,TRBJ1-3,TRBV12-5,14
ASSELGFGEQF,TRBJ2-1,TRBV10-2,11
ASSFGRGLGYT,TRBJ1-2,TRBV5-6,11
ASSQPTSGGTDTQY,TRBJ2-3,TRBV7-8,14
ATSRDEAGGPSLSRTGELF,TRBJ2-2,TRBV15,19
ASSQRPSGNEQF,TRBJ2-1,TRBV4-3,12
ASSERRQSVEY,TRBJ2-7,TRBV10-2,11
ASSEHWPSGTSEKETQY,TRBJ2-5,TRBV2,17
ASSEVDRNTEAF,TRBJ1-1,TRBV2,12
ASSFLAASTDTQY,TRBJ2-3,TRBV7-8,13
ASSAGHFSGANVLT,TRBJ2-6,TRBV2,14
ASGGNYGYT,TRBJ1-2,TRBV6-6,9
AISARRCEQY,TRBJ2-7,TRBV10-3,10
ASRPGGLHYNEQF,TRBJ2-1,TRBV6-1,13
ASSVEASGRATQAGELF,TRBJ2-2,TRBV9,17
ASSYSIGLGTEAF,TRBJ1-1,TRBV6-5,13
ASSLVSGRNIQY,TRBJ2-4,TRBV7-9,12
ASSDSGSFSYNEQF,TRBJ2-1,TRBV6-4,14
ASTLGAGEAF,TRBJ1-1,TRBV19,10
ASSLSQGDRYT,TRBJ1-2,TRBV7-9,11
ASSSTGSNQPQH,TRBJ1-5,TRBV6-5,12
ASRRRLEREAF,TRBJ1-1,TRBV6-1,11
ASSPRRGQREGRVPSYNEQF,TRBJ2-1,TRBV21-1,20
ASSSSSGETSGNTIY,TRBJ1-3,TRBV27,15
ASSLVSGGSSYEQY,TRBJ2-7,TRBV7-3,14
ASSLAWDRAEKLF,TRBJ1-4,TRBV7-8,13
ASSELAGAPSDEQF,TRBJ2-1,TRBV6-4,14
ATKTSGTSTDTQY,TRBJ2-3,TRBV28,13
ASSSGALLAKNIQY,TRBJ2-4,TRBV5-6,14
ASSSVAASGSTDTQY,TRBJ2-3,TRBV27,15
ASSRWDFPYEQY,TRBJ2-7,TRBV25-1,12
ASSLDRGAGELF,TRBJ2-2,TRBV5-6,12
ASSLAYLAGIYGYT,TRBJ1-2,TRBV28,14
ATFGLYYGYT,TRBJ1-2,TRBV10-1,10